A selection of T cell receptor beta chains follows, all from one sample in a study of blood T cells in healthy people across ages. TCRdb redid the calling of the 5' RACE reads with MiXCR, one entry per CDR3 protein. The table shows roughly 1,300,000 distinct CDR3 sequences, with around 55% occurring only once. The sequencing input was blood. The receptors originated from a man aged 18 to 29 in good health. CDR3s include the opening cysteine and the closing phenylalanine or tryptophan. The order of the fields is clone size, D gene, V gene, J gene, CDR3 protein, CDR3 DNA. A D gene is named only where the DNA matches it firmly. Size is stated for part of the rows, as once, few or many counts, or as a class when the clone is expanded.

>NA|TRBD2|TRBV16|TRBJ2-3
CASSQGLASSTDTQYF
TGTGCCAGCAGCCAGGGACTAGCGAGTAGCACAGATACGCAGTATTTT
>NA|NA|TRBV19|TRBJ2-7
CASSLRTFSYEQYF
TGTGCCAGTAGTCTTCGGACGTTCTCCTACGAGCAGTACTTC
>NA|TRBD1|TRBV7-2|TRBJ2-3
CASSLVGQGGNTDTQYF
TGTGCCAGCAGCTTAGTGGGACAGGGTGGGAACACAGATACGCAGTATTTT
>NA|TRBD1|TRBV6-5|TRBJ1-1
CASSYAYPGAGGTEAFF
TGTGCCAGCAGTTACGCCTACCCCGGGGCAGGGGGCACTGAAGCTTTCTTT
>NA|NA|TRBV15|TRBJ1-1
CATSRDRRALSALNTEAFF
TGTGCCACCAGCAGAGATCGTCGGGCGCTATCTGCACTGAACACTGAAGCTTTCTTT
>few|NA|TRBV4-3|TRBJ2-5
CASSQETNLEETQYF
TGCGCCAGCAGCCAAGAGACGAACTTAGAAGAGACCCAGTACTTC
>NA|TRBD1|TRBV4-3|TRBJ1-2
CASSRSGTGQSYGYTF
TGCGCCAGCAGCCGCTCAGGGACAGGGCAATCCTATGGCTACACCTTC
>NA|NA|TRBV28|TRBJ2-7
CASRPPRQATYEQYF
TGTGCCAGCAGACCGCCGCGACAGGCCACCTACGAGCAGTACTTC
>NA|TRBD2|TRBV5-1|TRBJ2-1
CASNPAGGLLNEQFF
TGCGCCAGTAACCCCGCGGGGGGGCTTTTGAATGAGCAGTTCTTC
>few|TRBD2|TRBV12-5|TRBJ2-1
CASGSPGLARDEQFF
TGTGCTAGTGGGTCCCCGGGACTAGCGAGGGATGAGCAGTTCTTC
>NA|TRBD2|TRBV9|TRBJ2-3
CASSVLAGGPADTQYF
TGTGCCAGCAGCGTACTAGCGGGAGGGCCCGCAGATACGCAGTATTTT
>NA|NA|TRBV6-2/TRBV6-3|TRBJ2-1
CASSPKGEYNEQFF
TGTGCCAGCAGTCCTAAGGGGGAGTACAATGAGCAGTTCTTC
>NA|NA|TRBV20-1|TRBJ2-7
CSASWGSSYEQYF
TGCAGTGCTAGTTGGGGAAGCTCCTACGAGCAGTACTTC
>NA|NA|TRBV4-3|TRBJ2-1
CANSQDRASSHNEQFF
TGCGCCAACAGCCAAGATCGGGCGAGCTCCCACAATGAGCAGTTCTTC
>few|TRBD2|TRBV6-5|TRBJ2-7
CASSYSTSGRAYEQYF
TGTGCCAGCAGTTATTCCACTAGCGGGAGAGCGTACGAGCAGTACTTC
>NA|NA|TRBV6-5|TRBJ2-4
CASTQGRKNIQYF
TGTGCCAGCACCCAGGGGAGAAAAAACATTCAGTACTTC
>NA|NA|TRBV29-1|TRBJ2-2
CSGDVTGELFF
TGCAGCGGGGACGTCACCGGGGAGCTGTTTTTT